This T cell receptor (beta chain) was profiled in a study of blood T cell repertoires in COVID-19. As for the study in general: Spain, Italy and the United States supplied samples that represented acute and convalescent COVID-19.

Original methodology: Amplification of reference gene primers provided the estimated nucleated cell counts. The repertoire was sequenced with immunoSEQ multiplex PCR; TCRdb's copy has only in-frame clones and lacks some. Clone size and V and J calls were adopted from that table, with D and trimming inferred from the DNA. The sample carries approximately 300,000 clones, roughly 90% recorded once. The source is a young woman who had recovered from COVID-19. Sequenced material: PBMCs or T cells enriched from blood (not recorded which).

CDR3 region: CASSLDSGETQYF. The CDR3 DNA is TGTGCCAGCAGCTTAGACAGCGGGGAGACCCAGTACTTC. The rearrangement uses TRBV7-9 and TRBJ2-5; D is possibly TRBD2 (6 bases). Trimming removed 1 base from V and 5 bases from J, with 8 bases in between. Germline CDR1 SEHNR, CDR2 FQNEAQ (reference sequence). The CDR3 has 13 amino acids.